This T cell receptor beta chain was identified in a study of CXCR3-negative and CXCR3-positive naive CD8 T cells (dated 2019 in TCRdb). For context, the study as a whole: In total, roughly 150 million TRB reads were obtained, or roughly 1.5 +/- 0.3 million reads per library. Diversity and physicochemical repertoire analyses covered around 10 donors pooled from two independent experiments. For the TRBV-TRBJ cluster analysis, the naive subsets came from 5 donors, while the memory cells came from 3 donors. Beyond this particular receptor, the publication reports: Freshly isolated PBMCs were used for most assays because CXCR3 expression went down partially after cryopreservation. Because surface CD5, which has been linked to self-reactivity in mice, was comparable between naive subsets, TCR interaction strength was also inferred from TRB CDR3 physicochemical properties. Compared with CXCR3-negative naive cells, CXCR3-positive naive cells had TRB CDR3s with higher hydrophobicity (lower Kidera factor 4), lower energy, and higher strength and volume indices. TRBV-TRBJ usage was similar between naive CXCR3-negative and CXCR3-positive cells from the same donor, while memory cells showed distinct patterns. Comparably high repertoire diversity was found in both naive subsets, whereas much lower repertoire diversity was found in memory CD8+ T cells.

The CDR3 sequence holds 12 residues, the cysteine and phenylalanine included. No DNA was logged. The germline V gene yields SQVTM for CDR1 and ANQGSEA for CDR2. Each CD8+ T cell subset was flow-sorted in triplicate, and 300,000 to 350,000 cells per subset were placed directly into RLT lysis buffer. Naive CD8+ T cells were defined stringently as CD45RO-CCR7+CD27+CD95- to exclude memory contaminants. Using standard density gradient centrifugation, peripheral blood mononuclear cells were isolated from buffy coats. A FACSAria III was used to flow-sort naive CXCR3-negative and CXCR3-positive CD8+ T cells. An RNeasy Mini Kit was used to extract total RNA from the sorted cells. Concerning this clonotype: The antigen it binds to is not known.

For sequencing, a NextSeq 550 was employed. The Human TCR Profiling Kit (MiLaboratory) was used to make UMI-labeled 5' RACE TRB cDNA libraries. The full amount of extracted RNA was used for cDNA synthesis, and the full amount of resulting cDNA was used for PCR amplification. Libraries were prepared in parallel using an identical number of PCR cycles. The original pipeline was this. MIGEC and MiXCR extracted about 50,000 +/- 10,000 unique UMI-labeled TRB cDNA molecules per library, requiring at least two reads per UMI. Each library averaged around 40,000 +/- 10,000 functional in-frame TRB CDR3 nucleotide clonotypes without stop codons. After downsampling to 5000 UMI-labeled TRB molecules per sample, diversity metrics such as normalized Shannon-Wiener and Chao1 were calculated in VDJtools. For the central five CDR3 residues, VDJtools calculated physicochemical properties weighted by clonotype size, namely interaction energy, strength, volume and Kidera factor 4. After reprocessing by TCRdb, each CDR3 protein sequence is one entry, and no DNA is given. The V and J calls come from TCRdb's annotation, not from the publication. The sample table gives 84,000 or so distinct CDR3 sequences. 1.6% of the sample lies in the top ten.

The sequence links TRBV29-1 to TRBJ2-7; checking the TCRdb D call of TRBD1 is not possible without DNA. This TCR was sampled from a human donor in good health. Some clones in this sample may be carry-over from other donors' samples. The specimen was naive CXCR3- CD8+ T cells from blood. The cell subset or site label, read with the paper, signifies: CD45RO-CCR7+CD27+CD95- naive CD8+ T cells lacking CXCR3 (TNR3-). The CDR3 here reads CSVRDTYYEQYF.